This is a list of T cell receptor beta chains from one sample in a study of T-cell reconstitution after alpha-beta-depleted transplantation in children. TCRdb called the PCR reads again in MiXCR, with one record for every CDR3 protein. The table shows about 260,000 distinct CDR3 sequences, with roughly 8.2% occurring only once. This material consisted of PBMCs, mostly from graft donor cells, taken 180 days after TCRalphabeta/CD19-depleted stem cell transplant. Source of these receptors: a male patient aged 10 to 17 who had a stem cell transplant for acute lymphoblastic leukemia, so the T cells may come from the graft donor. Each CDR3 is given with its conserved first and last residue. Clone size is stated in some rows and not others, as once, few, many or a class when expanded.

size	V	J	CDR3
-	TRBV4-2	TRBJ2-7	CASSQNEGLAGGISYEQYF
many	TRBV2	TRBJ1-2	CASSETGGYGYTF
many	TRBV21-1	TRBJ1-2	CASTPQGDVYGYTF
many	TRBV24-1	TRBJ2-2	CATGDYNTGELFF
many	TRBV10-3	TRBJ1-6	CAISDFGGDASPLHF
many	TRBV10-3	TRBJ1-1	CAISGAWMNTEAFF
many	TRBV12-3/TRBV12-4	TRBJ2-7	CASSFHTDYEQYF
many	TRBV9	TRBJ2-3	CASSAGTNRVDTQYF
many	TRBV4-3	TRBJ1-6	CASSPRQGDSPLHF
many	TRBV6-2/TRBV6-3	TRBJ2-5	CASSYFKIDRGRETQYF
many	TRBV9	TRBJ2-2	CASSVGVGNTGELFF
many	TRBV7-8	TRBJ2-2	CASSTPKTGRGGLFF
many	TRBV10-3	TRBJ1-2	CAIRARDRDLDYTF
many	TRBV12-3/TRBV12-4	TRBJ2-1	CASSFGGLHLF
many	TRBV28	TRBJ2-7	CASSASGSLIREQYF
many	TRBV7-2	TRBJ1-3	CASSLDRLSGNTIYF
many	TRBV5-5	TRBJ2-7	CASSPWGGHEQYF
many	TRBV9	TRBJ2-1	CASGRLAGSSYNEQFF
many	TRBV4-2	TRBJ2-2	CASSPQRAARAGELFF
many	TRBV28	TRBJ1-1	CASSYRGQHNTEAFF
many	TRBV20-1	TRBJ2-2	CSAIRAGVTGELFF
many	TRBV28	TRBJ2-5	CASSSQRNQETQYF
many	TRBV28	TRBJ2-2	CASSLTGQGTGELFF
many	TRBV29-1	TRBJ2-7	CSVEGGEGPNPYEQYF
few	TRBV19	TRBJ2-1	CASQRGGDEQFF
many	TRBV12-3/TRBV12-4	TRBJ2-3	CASSLDVTGVTDTQYF
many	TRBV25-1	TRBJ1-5	CASSVGANQPQHF
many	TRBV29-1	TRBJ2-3	CSLRTSPDTQYF
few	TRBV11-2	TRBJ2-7	CASSLDKLPEQYF
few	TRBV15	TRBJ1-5	CATGDSYNQPQHF
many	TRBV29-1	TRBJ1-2	CSAMVGDSYGYTF
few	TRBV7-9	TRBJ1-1	CASSPQSTGPNTEAFF
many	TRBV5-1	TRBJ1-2	CASSLQGRHANYGYTF
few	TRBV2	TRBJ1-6	CASSEWRERSPLHF
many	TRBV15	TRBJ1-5	CATSLGGPNQPQHF
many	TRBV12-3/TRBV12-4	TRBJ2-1	CASSPTSGGGNEQFF
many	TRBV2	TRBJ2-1	CASSGGRLNEQFF